The next 10 T cell receptor beta chains were all read from a single sample in a study of shared clonotypes between healthy human individuals. The method was immunoSEQ multiplex PCR; TCRdb's version includes in-frame clones alone and lacks a portion of them. The table records about a million clones, around 77% of them present only once. Sequencing used memory CD4+ T cells from PBMCs. The subset was: CD45RA-negative fraction. The origin of the receptors is a man between 18 and 29 years old in good health. Some clones in this sample may be carry-over from other donors' samples.

This chain links TRBV18 with TRBJ2-7, with D possibly TRBD2 on 5 matching bases. Trimming stripped 6 bases from V and 7 bases from J, with 16 bases between. Germline CDR1 is KGHSH and CDR2 is LQKENI. This CDR3 is built from 13 residues. The CDR3 DNA sequence: TGTGCCAGCTCGCTCCCCGGGGTTCGGGAGCAGTACTTC. Residues: CASSLPGVREQYF. Supplemented by reference TRBV18 and TRBJ2-7, the full variable domain reads NAGVMQNPRHLVRRRGQEARLRCSPMKGHSHVYWYRQLPEEGLKFMVYLQKENIIDESGMPKERFSAEFPKEGPSILRIQQVVRGDSAAYFCASSLPGVREQYFGPGTRLTVT.

The J gene is TRBJ1-3, the V gene TRBV7-9; D remains ambiguous. CDR3 length: 15 amino acids. The V gene's germline CDR1 is SEHNR and CDR2 FQNEAQ (reference sequence). Trimming left V 1 base short and J 3 bases short, with 10 bases between. The CDR3 DNA follows: TGTGCCAGCAGCTTAGTCCCAGGAGTTGGAAACACCATATATTTT. Encoded protein: CASSLVPGVGNTIYF.

The chain recombines TRBV27 with TRBJ2-1; the D is unclear. This CDR3 has 13 residues. The germline V and J ends were trimmed by 5 bases and 0 bases, with 5 bases remaining between them. Germline-derived CDR1 and CDR2 are MNHEY and SMNVEV (reference sequence). The CDR3 here is CASSRDSYNEQFF. DNA for the CDR3: TGTGCCAGCAGTCGAGACTCCTACAATGAGCAGTTCTTC.

This clone was detected many times. The same CDR3 arises from other DNA sequences in this sample as well. The gene calls are TRBV7-9 and TRBJ1-2; no reliable D call. V lost 0 bases and J 2 bases, leaving 7 bases between the germline ends. The CDR3 is 14 residues long. Germline CDR1 and CDR2: SEHNR and FQNEAQ (reference sequence). The CDR3, as DNA: TGTGCCAGCAGCTTAGCGTCCGGGAACTATGGCTACACCTTC. Translating gives CASSLASGNYGYTF. Full variable domain (rest looked up from reference TRBV7-9 and TRBJ1-2): DTGVSQNPRHKITKRGQNVTFRCDPISEHNRLYWYRQTLGQGPEFLTYFQNEAQLEKSRLLSDRFSAERPKGSFSTLEIQRTEQGDSAMYLCASSLASGNYGYTFGSGTRLTVV.

This chain joins TRBV5-1 and TRBJ2-1; 7 nucleotides match TRBD1. The germline V gene encodes CDR1 SGHRS and CDR2 YFSETQ. The trim removed 4 bases at V and 9 bases at J, leaving 10 bases unmatched. CDR3 length: 14 residues. CDR3 in DNA: TGCGCCAGCAGCCTCAGACAGGGAATGGGTGAGCAGTTCTTC. Protein: CASSLRQGMGEQFF.

The chain joins TRBV10-1 to TRBJ1-1; D gene unclear. The germline CDR1 and CDR2 sequences are WNHNN and SYGVQD (reference sequence). V shed 3 bases and J shed 5 bases, with 10 bases lying between them. The length of the CDR3 is 13 residues. The CDR3 DNA reads as TGCGCCAGCAGTGACAGCCCCGCTACTGAAGCTTTCTTT. Encoded protein: CASSDSPATEAFF.

The chain links TRBV5-1 to TRBJ2-3, with 7 bases lining up with TRBD2. This CDR3 region has 16 residues. V shed 2 bases and J 5 bases; nucleotides not matched to a gene: 11. CDR1 SGHRS and CDR2 YFSETQ come from the germline V gene. DNA for the CDR3: TGCGCCAGCAGCTTAAGTAGCGGGCAACCCCAAGATACGCAGTATTTT. Translated: CASSLSSGQPQDTQYF.

J is TRBJ2-7 and V is TRBV15; D gene uncertain. The V gene's germline CDR1 is LNHNV and CDR2 YYDKDF (reference sequence). The V and J ends lost 1 base and 6 bases respectively, with 16 bases between them. This CDR3 has 15 residues. The CDR3 nucleotides read TGTGCCACCAGCAGAGGGAACCCAGAACGGCGCGAGCAGTACTTC. It is translated as CATSRGNPERREQYF.

A single count supports this clone. The rearrangement uses TRBV18 and TRBJ2-1; TRBD2 matches at 8 bases. This CDR3 region has 15 residues. Germline-derived CDR1 and CDR2 are KGHSH and LQKENI. Germline trimming cut 3 bases from V and 4 bases from J; bases unmatched to any gene: 5. The CDR3 coding sequence is TGTGCCAGCTCACCTAGCGGGGACATTTACAATGAGCAGTTCTTC. It yields the protein CASSPSGDIYNEQFF.

As to this clone: The same CDR3 arises from other DNA sequences in this sample as well. The CDR3 reads CASSLGGLGTDTQYF. As DNA, the CDR3 is TGTGCCAGCAGCTTGGGCGGGTTAGGGACAGATACGCAGTATTTT. This sequence joins TRBV5-4 and TRBJ2-3; the D gene is possibly TRBD2 (5 bases). This CDR3 has 15 residues. V shed 0 bases and J shed 3 bases, with 11 bases lying between them. Germline CDR1 and CDR2: SGHNT and YYREEE (reference sequence).